Following are 16 T cell receptor beta chains from one sample sequenced in a study of memory B cells and T cells in multiple sclerosis. After stimulus-free culture, autoproliferating CFSE-dim and non-proliferating CFSE-high T cells were sequenced separately. Cultures began with some 49 million CFSE-labeled PBMCs, unstimulated for 7 days, with replicate wells pooled. Generated by immunoSEQ multiplex PCR, the TCRdb table keeps only in-frame clones and is missing some. The sample includes some 48,000 clones, roughly four fifths of them seen just once. No antigen has been assigned to these receptors. The sequenced sample was PBMCs from blood kept in culture. Receptor source: a human donor with multiple sclerosis.

The rearrangement uses TRBV15 and TRBJ2-1; D might be TRBD1 or TRBD2, each matching 6 bases. Germline values: CDR1 LNHNV, CDR2 YYDKDF (reference sequence). The CDR3 spans 16 residues. Trimming removed 2 bases at V and 4 bases at J, with 15 bases between. CDR3 loop: CATSRLGRGLYNEQFF. CDR3 nucleotide sequence: TGTGCCACCAGCAGACTTGGCCGGGGGCTGTACAATGAGCAGTTCTTC.

This clone was picked up a small number of times. This sample also contains other DNA sequences that code for the same CDR3. The chain links TRBV6-5 to TRBJ1-4; maybe TRBD1 (5 bases). The CDR3 sequence is 14 residues long. Deletions cut 5 bases from V and 7 bases from J, with 14 bases between. CDR1 MNHEY and CDR2 SVGAGI come from the germline V gene. CDR3 DNA: TGTGCCAGCAGTCCCGGCGGGGGGGGTGAAAAACTGTTTTTT. It translates to CASSPGGGGEKLFF.

This sequence joins TRBV7-6 and TRBJ1-4; 9 nucleotides match TRBD1. Germline CDR1 SGHVS, CDR2 FNYEAQ. Trimming cost V 5 bases and J 7 bases; bases outside gene matches: 5. The length of the CDR3 is 14 residues. CDR3 sequence: CASSDDRGSEKLFF. The CDR3 DNA sequence: TGTGCCAGCAGCGACGACAGGGGGAGTGAAAAACTGTTTTTT.

Notes on this clone: Other DNA sequences in the same sample also yield this CDR3. The chain recombines TRBV5-6 with TRBJ1-4; D uncertain. In germline, CDR1 is SGHDT, CDR2 YYEEEE. This CDR3 has 13 residues. V lost 0 bases, J lost 8 bases, and 8 bases lay in between. As DNA, the CDR3 is TGTGCCAGCAGCTTGGAAGTGGGGGAAAAACTGTTTTTT. Translated, it gives CASSLEVGEKLFF.

V usage is TRBV10-3 and J usage is TRBJ1-5; tentative D call: TRBD1 (6 bases). CDR3 length: 14 residues. Per the germline V gene, CDR1 is ENHRY and CDR2 is SYGVKD. Trimming stripped 6 bases from V and 2 bases from J, with 11 bases between. CDR3 protein: CAISRGSGNQPQHF. As DNA, the CDR3 is TGTGCCATCAGCAGGGGTTCGGGCAATCAGCCCCAGCATTTT.

This chain connects TRBV4-1 to TRBJ1-4, with D tentatively TRBD1 (6 bases). Deletions cut 0 bases from V and 6 bases from J, with 17 bases between. From germline, CDR1 is MGHRA and CDR2 YSYEKL. The CDR3 spans 17 residues. CDR3 DNA sequence: TGCGCCAGCAGCCAAGATTCGGGGGCGGGGGTGCATGAAAAACTGTTTTTT. Translating it yields CASSQDSGAGVHEKLFF.

This chain links TRBV27 with TRBJ2-1, with a tentative D call TRBD1 (5 bases). This CDR3 comprises 14 residues. Between the trimmed V and J ends, which lost 5 bases and 5 bases, there was a span of 13 bases. From germline, CDR1 is MNHEY and CDR2 SMNVEV (reference sequence). The CDR3 DNA reads TGTGCCAGCAGTCTCGGCAGGGCAAACAATGAGCAGTTCTTC. As protein: CASSLGRANNEQFF.

This clone appeared a few times. The chain employs TRBV29-1 and TRBJ1-1; 7 bases agree with TRBD1. J gave up 3 bases and V 5 bases, and 3 bases lay outside the gene matches. There are 12 residues in the CDR3. The germline V gene has CDR1 SQVTM and CDR2 ANQGSEA. The CDR3 DNA reads as TGCAGCGTTTCCAGGGGGGACACTGAAGCTTTCTTT. Translated: CSVSRGDTEAFF.

The chain carries TRBV5-1 and TRBJ2-5, with a possible D match to TRBD2 (6 bases). Germline V gene sequence: CDR1 SGHRS, CDR2 YFSETQ. V lost 4 bases, J lost 3 bases, and 16 bases lay in between. The CDR3 sequence is 15 residues long. In DNA, the CDR3 is TGCGCCAGCAGCCCGACGGCGCGGGGAGAAGAGACCCAGTACTTC. Translation: CASSPTARGEETQYF. Complete variable domain (other parts from reference TRBV5-1 and TRBJ2-5): KAGVTQTPRYLIKTRGQQVTLSCSPISGHRSVSWYQQTPGQGLQFLFEYFSETQRNKGNFPGRFSGRQFSNSRSEMNVSTLELGDSALYLCASSPTARGEETQYFGPGTRLLVL.

CDR3 residues: CASSDRGSLQPQHF. In DNA, the CDR3 is TGTGCCAGCAGTGACAGAGGCTCATTACAGCCCCAGCATTTT. The V and J genes are TRBV2 and TRBJ1-5; D is undetermined. Germline V CDR1 and CDR2: SNHLY, FYNNEI. Trimming stripped 3 bases from V and 7 bases from J, with 13 bases between. This CDR3 is 14 amino acids long.

The chain links TRBV21-1 to TRBJ1-1; the table assigns TRBD1, which was not confirmed against the DNA. TRBV21-1 is a recognized pseudogene. The CDR3 totals 17 residues. CDR3 sequence (DNA): TGTGCCAGCAGCAAAGGGAGTCGGACAGGGTGGAACACTGAAGCTTTCTTT. This translates into CASSKGSRTGWNTEAFF.

The chain recombines TRBV28 with TRBJ1-2; maybe TRBD1 (6 bases). The germline gives CDR1 MDHEN, CDR2 SYDVKM. The CDR3 totals 15 residues. V was trimmed by 6 bases and J by 4 bases, leaving 18 bases between them. CDR3 DNA: TGTGCCAGCAGCTACACAGGGAAACAGGCCTATGGCTACACCTTC. This sequence encodes CASSYTGKQAYGYTF.

This clone appeared a single time. The V and J genes are TRBV7-2 and TRBJ1-3; D not resolved. The V end was cut by 1 base, the J end by 8 bases, with 15 bases between. Germline loops: CDR1 SGHTA, CDR2 FQGNSA. CDR3 length: 15 residues. Here the CDR3 reads CASSLESSSPHTIYF. The CDR3 DNA reads as TGTGCCAGCAGCTTAGAAAGTAGCAGCCCCCACACCATATATTTT.

This chain connects TRBV7-9 to TRBJ1-1, with TRBD1 matching 8 bases. With V trimmed by 1 base and J by 1 base, 2 bases remained unmatched. CDR3 length equals 15 residues. Per the germline V gene, CDR1 is SEHNR and CDR2 is FQNEAQ (reference sequence). CDR3: CASSLDQGANTEAFF. CDR3 DNA: TGTGCCAGCAGCTTAGATCAGGGGGCGAACACTGAAGCTTTCTTT. Drawing the rest from reference TRBV7-9 and TRBJ1-1, the complete variable domain is DTGVSQNPRHKITKRGQNVTFRCDPISEHNRLYWYRQTLGQGPEFLTYFQNEAQLEKSRLLSDRFSAERPKGSFSTLEIQRTEQGDSAMYLCASSLDQGANTEAFFGQGTRLTVV.

This rearrangement joins TRBV5-1 to TRBJ1-3; D uncertain. V was pared by 4 bases and J by 2 bases, with 7 bases between. CDR1 and CDR2 from the germline V gene are SGHRS and YFSETQ. The CDR3 covers 13 residues. The CDR3 here is CASSRTPGNTIYF. In DNA, the CDR3 is TGCGCCAGCAGCCGGACCCCTGGAAACACCATATATTTT.

The V call is TRBV19, the J call TRBJ2-1; D call uncertain. The CDR3 length is 14 residues. V was shortened by 7 bases and J by 0 bases, with 10 bases between the two germline ends. Germline CDR1 reads LNHDA; CDR2 reads SQIVND (reference sequence). DNA of the CDR3: TGTGCCAGTAAGAAGGTTAGCTCCTACAATGAGCAGTTCTTC. This gives the protein CASKKVSSYNEQFF.